Each of the 17 T cell receptor beta chains below was sequenced from the same sample in a study of cytomegalovirus exposure and HLA in healthy donors. Sequencing used immunoSEQ multiplex PCR; TCRdb keeps in-frame clones, though not all of them. The sample includes approximately 120,000 clones, around nine tenths of them seen just once. Sample: PBMCs. The source of these receptors is a woman between 18 and 30 years old in good health and CMV-seronegative.

V is TRBV21-1 and J is TRBJ2-7; no DNA check was done on the table's D call, TRBD1. TRBV21-1 is classified as a pseudogene. This CDR3 has 18 residues. The CDR3 nucleotides are TGTGCCAGCAGCAAAGGCAGCCCACCAGCAGGCCCCCGATACGAGCAGTACTTC. It is translated as CASSKGSPPAGPRYEQYF.

The gene calls are TRBV5-4 and TRBJ2-7; 8 bases match TRBD2. Losses at the gene ends were 0 bases for V and 6 bases for J; bases not matched to a gene: 11. CDR1 SGHNT and CDR2 YYREEE come from the germline V gene (reference sequence). The CDR3 is 16 amino acids. CDR3 residues: CASSLAGGAQGSEQYF. CDR3 nucleotide sequence: TGTGCCAGCAGCTTGGCCGGGGGGGCGCAAGGGTCCGAGCAGTACTTC.

This chain joins TRBV19 and TRBJ1-2; possibly TRBD1 for D (5 bases). Germline-derived CDR1 and CDR2 are LNHDA and SQIVND (reference sequence). Trimming took off 2 bases at V and 4 bases at J, with 11 bases between the two ends. The CDR3 has 14 residues. Here the CDR3 reads CASSISLTAYGYTF. CDR3 DNA: TGTGCCAGTAGTATATCCCTGACAGCCTATGGCTACACCTTC.

The rearrangement uses TRBV7-9 and TRBJ1-1, with TRBD1 matching over 12 bases. In germline, CDR1 is SEHNR, CDR2 FQNEAQ (reference sequence). V lost 5 bases to trimming and J lost 1 base; unmatched junction nucleotides: 5. The CDR3 is 16 amino acids. In DNA, the CDR3 is TGTGCCAGCAGCGGGACAGGGGGCGCTGAGAACACTGAAGCTTTCTTT. It is translated as CASSGTGGAENTEAFF.

V gene TRBV6-5 combines with J gene TRBJ1-4, with 7 bases aligning to TRBD1. The CDR3 has 16 amino acids. V lost 2 bases and J lost 8; bases outside the gene matches: 11. The V gene's germline CDR1 is MNHEY and CDR2 SVGAGI. The CDR3 bases are TGTGCCAGCAGTTACAAAGGAGACAGGGCAAGGGAAAAACTGTTTTTT. Translated: CASSYKGDRAREKLFF.

V usage is TRBV7-3 and J usage is TRBJ2-3; possible D gene TRBD2, 5 bases. Germline lookup yields CDR1 SGHTA and CDR2 FQGTGA. The V end was cut by 5 bases, the J end by 3 bases, with 12 bases between. This CDR3 is built from 14 residues. The CDR3 region is CASSPGRVTDTQYF. Here the CDR3 DNA reads TGTGCCAGCAGCCCCGGGCGGGTAACAGATACGCAGTATTTT.

V usage is TRBV28 and J usage is TRBJ2-1; 8 bases map to TRBD1. This CDR3 contains 13 residues. Germline loops: CDR1 MDHEN, CDR2 SYDVKM. V lost 3 bases and J lost 6; bases outside the gene matches: 1. As DNA, the CDR3 is TGTGCCAGCAGTTTGGGGACAGGCAATGAGCAGTTCTTC. Translating gives CASSLGTGNEQFF. Filled out from reference TRBV28 and TRBJ2-1, the complete variable domain reads DVKVTQSSRYLVKRTGEKVFLECVQDMDHENMFWYRQDPGLGLRLIYFSYDVKMKEKGDIPEGYSVSREKKERFSLILESASTNQTSMYLCASSLGTGNEQFFGPGTRLTVL.

The V gene is TRBV2, the J gene TRBJ2-5; perhaps TRBD2 as D (5 bases). Per germline, CDR1 SNHLY and CDR2 FYNNEI. CDR3 length: 13 residues. V was cut by 10 bases and J by 5 bases, with 17 bases left in between. The CDR3 here is CATAVEGGETQYF. The CDR3 DNA follows: TGTGCCACCGCCGTAGAGGGTGGTGAGACCCAGTACTTC.

CDR3 DNA: TGTGCCAGCTCACCCTTCTCTGGAAACACCATATATTTT. Protein product: CASSPFSGNTIYF. The J gene is TRBJ1-3, the V gene TRBV18; D call uncertain. V was cut by 3 bases and J by 0 bases, with 3 bases left in between. The CDR3 is made up of 13 amino acids. Germline-derived CDR1 and CDR2 are KGHSH and LQKENI.

The CDR3 region is CASSPYSGYTF. The CDR3 region has the DNA TGTGCCAGCAGTCCCTACAGTGGCTACACCTTC. This chain links TRBV6-1 with TRBJ1-2; D remains ambiguous. The CDR3 is 11 residues long. The germline CDR1 and CDR2 sequences are MNHNS and SASEGT. The V and J ends lost 5 bases and 7 bases respectively, with 8 bases between them.

The V and J genes are TRBV10-3 and TRBJ1-5, with D maybe TRBD1 (5 bases). Germline V CDR1 and CDR2: ENHRY, SYGVKD. This CDR3 is built from 15 residues. Trimming pared 0 bases from V and 2 bases from J, leaving 8 bases between. CDR3 residues: CAISESTGGNQPQHF. In DNA form, the CDR3 reads TGTGCCATCAGTGAGTCGACGGGGGGCAATCAGCCCCAGCATTTT.

J is TRBJ2-3 and V is TRBV30; TRBD2 agrees at 9 bases. The V gene end was trimmed by 8 bases and the J gene end by 0 bases; junction bases not matched to a gene: 9. Per the germline V gene, CDR1 is GTSNPN and CDR2 is SVGIG (reference sequence). CDR3 length: 15 amino acids. In DNA, the CDR3 is TGTGCCACCTCCCTAGCGGGAACGAGCACAGATACGCAGTATTTT. Protein product: CATSLAGTSTDTQYF.

The chain employs TRBV6-4 and TRBJ2-3; 7 nucleotides agree with TRBD2. Germline CDR1 reads MRHNA; CDR2 reads SNTAGT. After removal of 4 bases from V and 5 bases from J, the junction contained 3 bases not matched to a gene. The CDR3 has 13 residues. The CDR3 here is CASSAGGRDTQYF. CDR3 bases: TGTGCCAGCAGTGCGGGGGGTCGAGATACGCAGTATTTT.

This chain links TRBV2 with TRBJ2-7; no reliable D call. The V and J ends lost 3 bases and 2 bases respectively, with 17 bases between them. CDR3 length equals 16 residues. Germline lookup yields CDR1 SNHLY and CDR2 FYNNEI. CDR3 coding DNA: TGTGCCAGCAGTGATTCCCTTCGTGGCCTGACCTACGAGCAGTACTTC. Translating gives CASSDSLRGLTYEQYF.

The rearrangement joins TRBV28 to TRBJ1-2, with D possibly matching TRBD1 (6 bases). CDR1 is MDHEN and CDR2 is SYDVKM in the germline V gene. V lost 3 bases, J lost 2 bases, and 13 bases lay in between. The CDR3 runs 15 residues. The CDR3: CASSLGGQLNYGYTF. CDR3 in DNA: TGTGCCAGCAGTTTGGGGGGGCAATTAAACTATGGCTACACCTTC.

The chain joins TRBV19 to TRBJ2-3; the match to TRBD1 covers 9 bases. V lost 1 base, J lost 4 bases, and 3 bases stayed unmatched. The V gene's germline CDR1 is LNHDA and CDR2 SQIVND (reference sequence). The CDR3 is 15 residues long. CDR3 nucleotide sequence: TGTGCCAGTAGTATAGGCGGGACAGGGCCAGATACGCAGTATTTT. It is translated as CASSIGGTGPDTQYF.

The J gene is TRBJ2-7, the V gene TRBV7-6, with TRBD2 identical over 8 bases. V lost 4 bases, J lost 3 bases, and 2 bases stayed unmatched. Looked up from germline, CDR1 is SGHVS and CDR2 is FNYEAQ. CDR3 length: 13 residues. The CDR3, as DNA: TGTGCCAGCAGCTCGGGGACTAGCTACGAGCAGTACTTC. It yields the protein CASSSGTSYEQYF. Full variable domain (outside the CDR3, taken from reference TRBV7-6 and TRBJ2-7): GAGVSQSPRYKVTKRGQDVALRCDPISGHVSLYWYRQALGQGPEFLTYFNYEAQQDKSGLPNDRFSAERPEGSISTLTIQRTEQRDSAMYRCASSSGTSYEQYFGPGTRLTVT.